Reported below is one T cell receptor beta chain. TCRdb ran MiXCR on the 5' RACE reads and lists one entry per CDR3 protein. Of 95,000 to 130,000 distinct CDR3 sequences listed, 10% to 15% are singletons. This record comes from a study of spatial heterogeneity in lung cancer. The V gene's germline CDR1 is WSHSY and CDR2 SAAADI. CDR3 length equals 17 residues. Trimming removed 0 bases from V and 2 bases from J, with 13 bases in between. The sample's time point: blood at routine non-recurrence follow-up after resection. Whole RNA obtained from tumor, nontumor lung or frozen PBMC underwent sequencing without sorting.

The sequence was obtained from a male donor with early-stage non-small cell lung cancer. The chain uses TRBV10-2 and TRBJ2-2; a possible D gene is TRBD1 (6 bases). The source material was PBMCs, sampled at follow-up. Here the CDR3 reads CASSESAGAKNTGELFF. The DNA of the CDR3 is TGCGCCAGCAGTGAGTCGGCAGGGGCGAAAAACACCGGGGAGCTGTTTTTT.